These 25 T cell receptor beta chains originate from one sample sequenced in a study of cytomegalovirus exposure and HLA in healthy donors. The PCR ran on 60 Vbeta and 13 Jbeta primers. TCRdb's copy holds only in-frame clones and misses some; the assay was immunoSEQ multiplex PCR. This sample has 100,000 to 150,000 clones, with about 80% found just once. The sequenced material came from PBMCs. Receptors were obtained from a young man in good health and CMV-seronegative.

This sequence joins TRBV7-6 and TRBJ1-2; TRBD1 matches at 9 bases. Germline CDR1 SGHVS, CDR2 FNYEAQ. CDR3 size: 16 residues. V lost 1 base, J lost 0 bases, and 3 bases stayed unmatched. The CDR3 protein is CASSLGQGGTNYGYTF. DNA for the CDR3: TGTGCCAGCAGCTTAGGACAGGGGGGAACTAACTATGGCTACACCTTC.

The rearrangement uses TRBV18 and TRBJ1-1; D is unclear. Germline V gives CDR1 KGHSH, CDR2 LQKENI. The CDR3 sequence is 15 residues long. The ends were cut back, 2 bases at V and 5 bases at J, with 15 bases in the middle. In nucleotides, the CDR3 is TGTGCCAGCTCACCAGAGTGGGTGCCGGGTACTGAAGCTTTCTTT. Translated, it gives CASSPEWVPGTEAFF. Looking up the rest from reference TRBV18 and TRBJ1-1 gives the full variable domain: NAGVMQNPRHLVRRRGQEARLRCSPMKGHSHVYWYRQLPEEGLKFMVYLQKENIIDESGMPKERFSAEFPKEGPSILRIQQVVRGDSAAYFCASSPEWVPGTEAFFGQGTRLTVV.

This chain uses TRBV5-1 with TRBJ2-5; tentative D call: TRBD2 (6 bases). Trimming took 0 bases from V and 5 from J, leaving 14 bases between them. Germline loops: CDR1 SGHRS, CDR2 YFSETQ. This CDR3 has 15 amino acids. The CDR3 region has the DNA TGCGCCAGCAGCTTGGCGGGGGTCCTCGGCGAGACCCAGTACTTC. Amino acids: CASSLAGVLGETQYF. Variable domain in full (rest from reference TRBV5-1 and TRBJ2-5): KAGVTQTPRYLIKTRGQQVTLSCSPISGHRSVSWYQQTPGQGLQFLFEYFSETQRNKGNFPGRFSGRQFSNSRSEMNVSTLELGDSALYLCASSLAGVLGETQYFGPGTRLLVL.

The chain couples TRBV5-4 to TRBJ2-7, with D hard to call. This CDR3 contains 14 residues. Germline V gives CDR1 SGHNT, CDR2 YYREEE (reference sequence). Trimming removed 1 base from V and 5 bases from J, with 13 bases in between. This CDR3 reads CASSLSEDSDEQYF. CDR3 DNA: TGTGCCAGCAGCTTGTCCGAAGATTCAGACGAGCAGTACTTC.

V usage is TRBV5-6 and J usage is TRBJ2-7; a possible D gene is TRBD1 (6 bases). V lost 3 bases and J lost 2, with 15 bases in between. The CDR3 runs 15 residues. In germline, CDR1 is SGHDT, CDR2 YYEEEE. The CDR3 region has the DNA TGTGCCAGCAGCTCCGAACAGGGAGTAACCTACGAGCAGTACTTC. Protein sequence: CASSSEQGVTYEQYF.

The chain links TRBV5-4 to TRBJ1-2; D is possibly TRBD1 (6 bases). V was clipped by 4 bases and J by 3 bases, with 19 bases between them. The CDR3 has 16 amino acids. Germline lookup yields CDR1 SGHNT and CDR2 YYREEE (reference sequence). The CDR3: CASSGTQGSGDYGYTF. CDR3 nucleotides: TGTGCCAGCAGCGGAACCCAGGGGTCAGGGGACTATGGCTACACCTTC.

This rearrangement joins TRBV11-2 to TRBJ1-2; tentative D call: TRBD1 (6 bases). Trimming cost V 1 base and J 8 bases, with 11 bases left between them. The germline V gene encodes CDR1 SGHAT and CDR2 FQNNGV. The CDR3 loop spans 13 amino acids. CDR3 nucleotide sequence: TGTGCCAGCAGCTTAGGACAGGTGCGCGGCTACACCTTC. Protein: CASSLGQVRGYTF.

This chain uses TRBV5-1 with TRBJ1-2, with a weak D call TRBD1 (5 bases). The germline CDR1 and CDR2 sequences are SGHRS and YFSETQ. V was cut by 2 bases and J by 3 bases, with 8 bases left in between. The CDR3 consists of 13 residues. The CDR3 loop reads CASSFPGDYGYTF. CDR3 bases: TGCGCCAGCAGCTTCCCGGGGGACTATGGCTACACCTTC.

The rearrangement joins TRBV19 to TRBJ2-7, with D possibly matching TRBD2 (6 bases). The CDR3 extends over 18 amino acids. Germline V gives CDR1 LNHDA, CDR2 SQIVND (reference sequence). The V end was cut by 1 base, the J end by 0 bases, with 19 bases between. The CDR3 sequence is CASSIVWTRDLDSYEQYF. CDR3 nucleotide sequence: TGTGCCAGTAGTATAGTGTGGACGAGGGACTTAGACTCCTACGAGCAGTACTTC.

The CDR3 coding sequence is TGTGCCACCGTAAATCCGGGACAGGGTTCGGACGAGCAGTACTTC. The encoded protein is CATVNPGQGSDEQYF. This rearrangement joins TRBV2 to TRBJ2-5; TRBD1 aligns across 9 bases. The J call may be faulty, since TRBJ2-7 better matches the DNA end. This CDR3 has 15 amino acids. Germline CDR1 and CDR2: SNHLY and FYNNEI.

The V gene is TRBV4-2, the J gene TRBJ2-1, with 9 bases that match TRBD2. Per germline, CDR1 LGHNA and CDR2 YNFKEQ. CDR3 length: 16 amino acids. The ends lost 4 bases at V and 9 bases at J; junction bases unmatched: 13. The DNA for the CDR3 is TGTGCCAGCAGCCCGGTGGGGCGGGGGGGCGTGATTGAGCAGTTCTTC. It codes for CASSPVGRGGVIEQFF.

As regards this clone: One end of the junction is discordant with germline, which a read error may explain. The chain combines TRBV7-9 with TRBJ2-7; TRBD1 matches at 10 bases. Germline V gene data show CDR1 as SEHNR and CDR2 as FQNEAQ (reference sequence). The CDR3 contains 12 residues. As DNA, the CDR3 is TGTGCCAGCAGCTTAGGCTCCGGGACAGGGGAATTC. It specifies CASSLGSGTGEF.

The chain uses TRBV6-4 and TRBJ1-4; 8 bases line up with TRBD1. The CDR3 is made up of 18 amino acids. The V segment lost 0 bases and the J segment 3 bases; nucleotides outside the gene matches: 9. Germline assignment: CDR1 MRHNA and CDR2 SNTAGT. CDR3 sequence: CASSDSPRGTGSNEKLFF. The CDR3 DNA follows: TGTGCCAGCAGTGACTCGCCTAGGGGGACAGGTTCTAATGAAAAACTGTTTTTT.

This clone was picked up one time. This chain links TRBV9 with TRBJ2-5, with a possible D match to TRBD1 (5 bases). Germline V lookup: CDR1 SGDLS, CDR2 YYNGEE. The CDR3 is made up of 13 amino acids. V was shortened by 3 bases and J by 0 bases, with 6 bases between the two germline ends. CDR3 DNA sequence: TGTGCCAGCAGCGCGGACAACCAAGAGACCCAGTACTTC. Translating gives CASSADNQETQYF.

The chain combines TRBV7-2 with TRBJ2-7; 9 bases are a match to TRBD1. Looked up from germline, CDR1 is SGHTA and CDR2 is FQGNSA. V lost 5 bases and J lost 5; bases outside the gene matches: 16. This CDR3 comprises 17 residues. In DNA, the CDR3 is TGTGCCAGCAGCCAGCCGGGACAGGGAACCGTCCGGGACGAGCAGTACTTC. It specifies CASSQPGQGTVRDEQYF.

Comment on this clone: This sample includes further DNA sequences coding for the same CDR3. The chain joins TRBV7-6 to TRBJ2-3; the match to TRBD2 covers 12 bases. Germline CDR1 and CDR2: SGHVS and FNYEAQ. The CDR3 runs 16 residues. J was trimmed by 0 bases and V by 5 bases; bases with no gene match: 3. This CDR3 is CASSLGLAGSTDTQYF. The CDR3 DNA is TGTGCCAGCAGCCTCGGACTAGCGGGGAGCACAGATACGCAGTATTTT.

As DNA, the CDR3 is TGTGCCAGCAGCTTAAGTAGCAAGCCCAACGTCCTGACTTTC. Its translation is CASSLSSKPNVLTF. The chain links TRBV7-3 to TRBJ2-6; D remains ambiguous. Germline V gives CDR1 SGHTA, CDR2 FQGTGA. CDR3 size: 14 residues. Trimming left V 1 base short and J 8 bases short, with 9 bases between.

The chain combines TRBV9 with TRBJ2-3; 11 nucleotides align to TRBD1. Germline V CDR1 and CDR2: SGDLS, YYNGEE. V was clipped by 6 bases and J by 0 bases; unmatched bases: 9. The CDR3 consists of 17 residues. This CDR3 reads CASTRDRGALSTDTQYF. CDR3 DNA: TGTGCCAGCACGCGGGACAGGGGGGCACTTAGCACAGATACGCAGTATTTT.

V and J are TRBV21-1 and TRBJ2-2; the DNA was not used to check the table's D call, TRBD2. TRBV21-1 represents a pseudogene. This CDR3 contains 18 residues. Here the CDR3 reads CASSKASTSGRVHGELFF. In DNA form, the CDR3 reads TGTGCCAGCAGCAAAGCCTCTACTAGCGGGAGAGTACACGGGGAGCTGTTTTTT.

CDR3 protein: CASSYRGDTEAFF. The CDR3 region has the DNA TGTGCCAGCAGTTACCGCGGGGACACTGAAGCTTTCTTT. The rearrangement joins TRBV6-5 to TRBJ1-1; D gene uncertain. Deletions cut 2 bases from V and 3 bases from J, with 7 bases between. The CDR3 consists of 13 residues. Germline-derived CDR1 and CDR2 are MNHEY and SVGAGI.

V gene TRBV6-6 combines with J gene TRBJ2-1, with TRBD2 as a possible D gene (6 bases). Germline V gene sequence: CDR1 MNHNY, CDR2 SVGAGI (reference sequence). Trimming stripped 4 bases from V and 1 base from J, with 14 bases between. The CDR3 length is 16 residues. The CDR3 nucleotides are TGTGCCAGCAGTTCAGGGCGGGGCGGGTCCTACAATGAGCAGTTCTTC. Its translation: CASSSGRGGSYNEQFF.

The gene calls are TRBV11-2 and TRBJ1-1; D is uncertain. The V gene lost 5 bases and the J gene lost 0 bases, with 10 bases spanning the gap. CDR3 size: 14 residues. Germline CDR1 SGHAT, CDR2 FQNNGV. The CDR3 nucleotides are TGTGCCAGCAGCCTTAGTACCGTGAACACTGAAGCTTTCTTT. Translation gives CASSLSTVNTEAFF.

V usage is TRBV6-1 and J usage is TRBJ1-1; the match to TRBD1 covers 9 bases. V was pared by 6 bases and J by 1 base, with 3 bases of the junction left unmatched. This CDR3 contains 14 residues. Germline CDR1 is MNHNS and CDR2 is SASEGT. As DNA, the CDR3 is TGTGCCAGCAGGGGGACAGGGACGAACACTGAAGCTTTCTTT. Encoded protein: CASRGTGTNTEAFF.

The chain is built from TRBV9 and TRBJ2-7; TRBD1 agrees at 12 bases. Per the germline V gene, CDR1 is SGDLS and CDR2 is YYNGEE. The CDR3 sequence is 15 residues long. Trimming cost V 3 bases and J 2 bases; bases outside gene matches: 3. CDR3 nucleotides: TGTGCCAGCAGCGCCGGGACAGGGGGCCCCTACGAGCAGTACTTC. This gives the protein CASSAGTGGPYEQYF.

The V and J genes are TRBV28 and TRBJ2-2; D remains unclear. CDR3 length: 13 residues. Trimming stripped 8 bases from V and 2 bases from J, with 9 bases between. From germline, CDR1 is MDHEN and CDR2 SYDVKM. This chain's CDR3 is CASSGPNTGELFF. The CDR3, as DNA: TGTGCCAGCTCGGGTCCTAACACCGGGGAGCTGTTTTTT.